Below, 15 T cell receptor beta chains from the same sample are listed, as sequenced in a study of T cell responses to AZD1222 COVID-19 vaccine. The data were produced by immunoSEQ multiplex PCR, yet TCRdb's version contains in-frame clones alone and is incomplete. Among 77,000 or so clones, more than 85% were seen once, and the ten largest hold about 30%. The source was peripheral blood, collected 28 days after the second AZD1222 dose. The receptors were sampled from an adult who received the AZD1222 COVID-19 vaccine.

This clone was seen once. The CDR3 protein is CAITGDRESSEQYF. As DNA, the CDR3 is TGTGCCATCACTGGGGACAGGGAGTCCAGCGAGCAGTACTTC. The rearrangement links TRBV10-3 to TRBJ2-7; 9 nucleotides agree with TRBD1. The ends lost 7 bases at V and 6 bases at J; junction bases unmatched: 10. Germline V gene data show CDR1 as ENHRY and CDR2 as SYGVKD. The CDR3 consists of 14 residues.

This sequence joins TRBV2 and TRBJ1-6, with no clear D. The CDR3 has 13 residues. Germline CDR1 is SNHLY and CDR2 is FYNNEI. The germline V and J ends were trimmed by 6 bases and 6 bases, with 9 bases remaining between them. The CDR3 coding sequence is TGTGCCAGCAGCGGCAGTTTTAATTCACCCCTCCACTTT. It encodes CASSGSFNSPLHF.

The rearrangement links TRBV5-4 to TRBJ2-3; 11 positions match TRBD2. The CDR3 extends over 16 amino acids. Looked up from germline, CDR1 is SGHNT and CDR2 is YYREEE (reference sequence). V was pared by 2 bases and J by 0 bases, with 2 bases of the junction left unmatched. The CDR3 loop reads CASSFRTSGSTDTQYF. DNA of the CDR3: TGTGCCAGCAGCTTTAGGACTAGCGGGAGCACAGATACGCAGTATTTT.

The chain employs TRBV30 and TRBJ1-3; D unresolved. From germline, CDR1 is GTSNPN and CDR2 SVGIG (reference sequence). V lost 1 base to trimming and J lost 0 bases, with 4 bases between them. There are 13 residues in the CDR3. CDR3 DNA: TGTGCCTGGAGTGAGGACTCTGGAAACACCATATATTTT. Residues: CAWSEDSGNTIYF.

This clone was recorded once. The genes are TRBV13 and TRBJ2-7; 7 bases align to TRBD2. The CDR3 totals 14 residues. V was clipped by 5 bases and J by 2 bases; unmatched bases: 6. Germline V lookup: CDR1 PRHDT, CDR2 FYEKMQ (reference sequence). Written as DNA, the CDR3 is TGTGCCAGCAGCCCCCGGGAGGCCACCTACGAGCAGTACTTC. As protein: CASSPREATYEQYF.

This clone appeared a few times. The chain joins TRBV5-1 to TRBJ2-7; perhaps D is TRBD1 or TRBD2 (5 bases each). Germline loops: CDR1 SGHRS, CDR2 YFSETQ. The CDR3 contains 16 residues. Deletions cut 4 bases from V and 1 base from J, with 18 bases between. CDR3 DNA sequence: TGCGCCAGCAGCCGGCCACCCGGGACGGAATCCTACGAGCAGTACTTC. Translating gives CASSRPPGTESYEQYF.

The rearrangement joins TRBV13 to TRBJ2-3, with 9 bases lining up with TRBD2. The V gene's germline CDR1 is PRHDT and CDR2 FYEKMQ (reference sequence). V dropped 3 bases and J dropped 6; count of bases not matched to a gene: 7. This CDR3 has 15 residues. CDR3 in DNA: TGTGCCAGCAGCTTTGGTGCGGGAGGGAGGGATACGCAGTATTTT. Its protein product is CASSFGAGGRDTQYF.

The chain links TRBV5-1 to TRBJ1-1; maybe TRBD1 (5 bases). V lost 4 bases and J lost 0, with 13 bases in between. In germline, CDR1 is SGHRS, CDR2 YFSETQ. The CDR3 runs to 15 residues. CDR3 region: CASSASEGMNTEAFF. In DNA form, the CDR3 reads TGCGCCAGCAGCGCCTCGGAGGGGATGAACACTGAAGCTTTCTTT. Drawing the rest from reference TRBV5-1 and TRBJ1-1, the complete variable domain is KAGVTQTPRYLIKTRGQQVTLSCSPISGHRSVSWYQQTPGQGLQFLFEYFSETQRNKGNFPGRFSGRQFSNSRSEMNVSTLELGDSALYLCASSASEGMNTEAFFGQGTRLTVV.

The CDR3 coding sequence is TGTGCCAGCAGCGTCCTCGACAGGGAAGTCTCTGAAGCTTTCTTT. It encodes CASSVLDREVSEAFF. The chain is built from TRBV6-5 and TRBJ1-1, with 7 bases that match TRBD1. The CDR3 covers 15 residues. With V trimmed by 6 bases and J by 6 bases, 13 bases remained unmatched. Germline CDR1 and CDR2: MNHEY and SVGAGI.

V and J are TRBV7-2 and TRBJ1-3; the D is unclear. Trimming shortened V by 1 base and J by 0 bases, and 7 bases separated the two germline ends. This CDR3 has 15 amino acids. The germline V gene has CDR1 SGHTA and CDR2 FQGNSA. The CDR3 is CASSLDEGSGNTIYF. The CDR3 DNA follows: TGTGCCAGCAGCTTAGATGAGGGCTCTGGAAACACCATATATTTT.

The chain carries TRBV5-1 and TRBJ2-7; the match to TRBD2 covers 9 bases. V shed 0 bases and J 0 bases; nucleotides not matched to a gene: 7. CDR1 SGHRS and CDR2 YFSETQ come from the germline V gene. The CDR3 is 17 residues long. Here the CDR3 reads CASSLASLAGPSYEQYF. CDR3 DNA: TGCGCCAGCAGCTTGGCCAGCCTAGCGGGACCCTCCTACGAGCAGTACTTC.

V is TRBV27 and J is TRBJ2-7, with a weak D call TRBD2 (5 bases). V was cut by 5 bases and J by 0 bases, with 17 bases left in between. The CDR3 runs 16 residues. In germline, CDR1 is MNHEY, CDR2 SMNVEV (reference sequence). The DNA of the CDR3 is TGTGCCAGCAGTCCTACTAGGCGGCTGCTCTCCTACGAGCAGTACTTC. Protein product: CASSPTRRLLSYEQYF.

V and J are TRBV29-1 and TRBJ2-5; maybe TRBD2 (6 bases). The length of the CDR3 is 12 residues. Germline V gene lookup returns CDR1 SQVTM and CDR2 ANQGSEA. V shed 4 bases and J shed 4 bases, with 10 bases lying between them. The CDR3 region has the DNA TGCAGCGTTGTTCTGGGGGGAGAGACCCAGTACTTC. Protein product: CSVVLGGETQYF.

CDR3 protein: CASSSYRGTEAFF. CDR3 bases: TGTGCCAGCAGCTCATACAGGGGGACTGAAGCTTTCTTT. The V gene is TRBV7-2, the J gene TRBJ1-1; 8 bases are a match to TRBD1. This CDR3 is built from 13 residues. The trim removed 4 bases at V and 5 bases at J, leaving 3 bases unmatched. In germline, CDR1 is SGHTA, CDR2 FQGNSA.

There are many counts of this clone. The chain recombines TRBV5-1 with TRBJ1-5; perhaps TRBD1 as D (6 bases). CDR1 is SGHRS and CDR2 is YFSETQ in the germline V gene. The CDR3 covers 15 residues. V lost 2 bases, J lost 1 base, and 10 bases lay in between. The CDR3: CASSFTGMSNQPQHF. The CDR3 bases are TGCGCCAGCAGCTTCACAGGGATGAGCAATCAGCCCCAGCATTTT.